These 21 T cell receptor beta chains were all obtained from the same sample, sequenced in a study of regulatory T cells in long-lasting Graves disease. Both iRepertoire HTBI primers and Arm-PCR of CDR3 regions were used to build the TCR beta libraries. TCRdb re-derived calls from the multiplex PCR reads in MiXCR, one entry per CDR3 protein. Here the sample spans 500,000 or so distinct CDR3 sequences, 14% being singletons. Indicated time point: newly diagnosed GD, antithyroid drugs for less than 3 months. Extracted PBMC RNA gave rise to the TCR library. These data also formed part of another study, on T cells in Graves' hyperthyroidism and ophthalmopathy.

The source material was peripheral blood mononuclear cells (PBMCs), sampled at new diagnosis, from a patient treated with antithyroid drugs. The receptors come from a woman between 50 and 59 years old with Graves disease.

This clonotype showed up many times. The chain combines TRBV20-1 with TRBJ2-1; D might be TRBD2 (6 bases). The CDR3 is 14 amino acids. Trimming left V 5 bases short and J 8 bases short, with 19 bases between. The V gene's germline CDR1 is DFQATT and CDR2 SNEGSKA (reference sequence). The CDR3 reads CSASEGRNGDEQFF. The DNA for the CDR3 is TGCAGTGCTTCGGAGGGCCGTAATGGCGATGAGCAGTTCTTC.

This clonotype was seen more than once but under ten times. The J gene is TRBJ1-2, the V gene TRBV10-2; a possible D gene is TRBD1 (5 bases). V gave up 4 bases and J gave up 5 bases, with 14 bases separating them. The CDR3 sequence is 14 residues long. The germline V gene has CDR1 WSHSY and CDR2 SAAADI. The CDR3 bases are TGCGCCAGCAGTGGTCGGGGCCTGGCGTATGGCTACACCTTC. As protein: CASSGRGLAYGYTF.

This clonotype has at least ten counts. This chain links TRBV28 with TRBJ1-5; 8 nucleotides match TRBD1. Germline CDR1 MDHEN, CDR2 SYDVKM. CDR3 length equals 14 residues. V shed 4 bases and J 5 bases; nucleotides not matched to a gene: 4. The CDR3 DNA is TGTGCCAGCAGTTCCGGACAGGGTGATCAGCCCCAGCATTTT. Encoded protein: CASSSGQGDQPQHF.

This clonotype was detected many times. This chain joins TRBV7-3 and TRBJ2-2, with D hard to call. Germline V gives CDR1 SGHTA, CDR2 FQGTGA. CDR3 length: 13 residues. The ends were cut back, 3 bases at V and 8 bases at J, with 10 bases in the middle. The CDR3 coding sequence is TGTGCCAGCAGCTTGGACCCACGAGGGGAGCTGTTTTTT. It specifies CASSLDPRGELFF.

This clonotype has at least ten counts. V is TRBV6-2 or TRBV6-3 and J is TRBJ2-1, with no clear D. The CDR3 spans 15 residues. Between the trimmed V and J ends, which lost 7 bases and 0 bases, there was a span of 13 bases. Germline V lookup: CDR1 MNHEY, CDR2 SVGEGT. The CDR3 here is CASKQRRSSYNEQFF. The CDR3 region has the DNA TGTGCCAGCAAACAAAGGCGGAGCTCCTACAATGAGCAGTTCTTC.

V and J are TRBV7-9 and TRBJ2-1; 8 positions match TRBD2. Germline V gene sequence: CDR1 SEHNR, CDR2 FQNEAQ (reference sequence). There are 20 residues in the CDR3. V trimming: 0 bases; J trimming: 2 bases; junction bases outside the gene matches: 15. CDR3 sequence (DNA): TGTGCCAGCAGCTTAGCTTGGCAGGGTGGGGGCGGGAGGCCCTACAATGAGCAGTTCTTC. It specifies CASSLAWQGGGGRPYNEQFF. The variable domain in full, with the rest retrieved from reference TRBV7-9 and TRBJ2-1, is DTGVSQNPRHKITKRGQNVTFRCDPISEHNRLYWYRQTLGQGPEFLTYFQNEAQLEKSRLLSDRFSAERPKGSFSTLEIQRTEQGDSAMYLCASSLAWQGGGGRPYNEQFFGPGTRLTVL.

The chain uses TRBV9 and TRBJ1-4; 8 bases agree with TRBD1. J gave up 1 base and V 3 bases, and 8 bases lay outside the gene matches. This CDR3 contains 17 residues. CDR1 SGDLS and CDR2 YYNGEE come from the germline V gene. This CDR3 reads CASSAPIQGGTNEKLFF. The CDR3, as DNA: TGTGCCAGCAGCGCCCCTATACAGGGGGGAACTAATGAAAAACTGTTTTTT.

This clonotype was picked up many times. The chain carries TRBV11-2 and TRBJ1-3; D unclear. The germline V and J ends were trimmed by 3 bases and 0 bases, with 9 bases remaining between them. The CDR3 consists of 15 residues. Germline V lookup: CDR1 SGHAT, CDR2 FQNNGV. CDR3 residues: CASSFSQSSGNTIYF. The DNA of the CDR3 is TGTGCCAGCAGCTTCAGTCAGAGCTCTGGAAACACCATATATTTT. The whole variable domain, remainder taken from reference TRBV11-2 and TRBJ1-3, is EAGVAQSPRYKIIEKRQSVAFWCNPISGHATLYWYQQILGQGPKLLIQFQNNGVVDDSQLPKDRFSAERLKGVDSTLKIQPAKLEDSAVYLCASSFSQSSGNTIYFGEGSWLTVV.

This clonotype was seen many times. This chain joins TRBV20-1 and TRBJ2-1; D is perhaps TRBD2 (6 bases). CDR1 is DFQATT, CDR2 SNEGSKA, per germline (reference sequence). Trimming removed 0 bases from V and 4 bases from J, with 13 bases in between. The CDR3 loop spans 15 amino acids. The CDR3 spells CSARDPGVGYNEQFF. The CDR3 bases are TGCAGTGCTAGAGACCCGGGAGTAGGGTACAATGAGCAGTTCTTC.

This chain links TRBV6-2 or TRBV6-3 with TRBJ2-1; TRBD2 aligns across 8 bases. From germline, CDR1 is MNHEY and CDR2 SVGEGT. V shed 5 bases, J shed 9 bases, and the junction held 15 bases outside the gene matches. The CDR3 is made up of 16 amino acids. The CDR3 spells CASSQPGTRAGGEQFF. DNA for the CDR3: TGTGCCAGCAGTCAGCCCGGGACTAGGGCAGGCGGTGAGCAGTTCTTC.

V is TRBV10-2 and J is TRBJ2-4, with D tentatively TRBD1 (6 bases). V was shortened by 6 bases and J by 0 bases, with 18 bases between the two germline ends. The CDR3 has 17 residues. The germline V gene has CDR1 WSHSY and CDR2 SAAADI. CDR3 coding DNA: TGCGCCAGCAGGCGCACCGTGGACAGACTAGCCAAAAACATTCAGTACTTC. This gives the protein CASRRTVDRLAKNIQYF.

This clonotype was detected many times. This rearrangement joins TRBV28 to TRBJ1-2, with TRBD1 matching over 12 bases. The CDR3 runs to 14 residues. CDR1 is MDHEN and CDR2 is SYDVKM in the germline V gene. J gave up 8 bases and V 5 bases, and 6 bases lay outside the gene matches. CDR3 nucleotide sequence: TGTGCCAGCAGTGCCGGGACAGGGGGCTGGGGCTACACCTTC. Translated: CASSAGTGGWGYTF.

In the case of this clonotype: A much larger clone lies one base from this, so it may be a read error. This CDR3 is missing its conserved last phenylalanine or tryptophan, likely due to a read error. The chain is built from TRBV28 and TRBJ1-5; 12 nucleotides align to TRBD1. CDR3 length: 19 residues. With V trimmed by 5 bases and J by 0 bases, 11 bases remained unmatched. From germline, CDR1 is MDHEN and CDR2 SYDVKM. DNA for the CDR3: TGTGCCAGCAGTCCGCCGGGACAGGGGGCCCAAGATAGCAATCAGCCCCAGCATTCT. This sequence encodes CASSPPGQGAQDSNQPQHS.

V usage is TRBV30 and J usage is TRBJ2-2; D tentatively reads TRBD1 or TRBD2 (6 bases each). CDR1 and CDR2 from the germline V gene are GTSNPN and SVGIG (reference sequence). V was pared by 2 bases and J by 7 bases, with 8 bases between. The CDR3 covers 12 residues. CDR3 nucleotide sequence: TGTGCCTGGAGTAGGGGGGTCGGGGAGCTGTTTTTT. Amino acid sequence: CAWSRGVGELFF.

The chain couples TRBV5-1 to TRBJ2-1; TRBD1 aligns across 7 bases. V shed 0 bases, J shed 9 bases, and the junction held 12 bases outside the gene matches. This CDR3 region has 16 residues. Per germline, CDR1 SGHRS and CDR2 YFSETQ. The DNA of the CDR3 is TGCGCCAGCAGCTTGGGAGCCATTACAGGGGTGAGTGAGCAGTTCTTC. It yields the protein CASSLGAITGVSEQFF.

This clonotype has at least ten counts. V usage is TRBV20-1 and J usage is TRBJ2-1, with a tentative D call TRBD2 (7 bases). CDR1 is DFQATT and CDR2 is SNEGSKA in the germline V gene (reference sequence). V was clipped by 1 base and J by 0 bases, with 13 bases between them. The CDR3 loop spans 16 amino acids. CDR3 loop: CSARGGRGNSYNEQFF. The CDR3 DNA sequence: TGCAGTGCTAGAGGGGGGAGGGGGAACTCCTACAATGAGCAGTTCTTC.

V is TRBV6-1 and J is TRBJ1-1, with D possibly matching TRBD1 (5 bases). V lost 6 bases and J 5 bases, leaving 19 bases between the germline ends. The CDR3 is 15 residues long. The germline V gene has CDR1 MNHNS and CDR2 SASEGT. The CDR3, as DNA: TGTGCCAGCAGACCACACCTCCCATGGGGGACTGAAGCTTTCTTT. This codes for CASRPHLPWGTEAFF.

This clonotype was counted between two and nine times. The chain carries TRBV6-5 and TRBJ2-5; 8 bases line up with TRBD1. Germline values: CDR1 MNHEY, CDR2 SVGAGI. The CDR3 is 16 residues long. The V and J ends lost 0 bases and 2 bases, in that order; junction bases with no gene match: 5. The CDR3 DNA reads TGTGCCAGCAGTTACTCTTTCGGGACAGGTCAAGAGACCCAGTACTTC. Translated: CASSYSFGTGQETQYF.

This chain links TRBV27 with TRBJ2-7; TRBD1 matches 10 bases. V trimming: 0 bases; J trimming: 6 bases; junction bases outside the gene matches: 5. This CDR3 region has 15 residues. Germline V gene sequence: CDR1 MNHEY, CDR2 SMNVEV (reference sequence). Here the CDR3 reads CASSLSRTGGSEQYF. The CDR3 DNA reads TGTGCCAGCAGTTTATCCAGGACAGGGGGAAGCGAGCAGTACTTC.

This clonotype was seen only a few times. The rearrangement links TRBV5-1 to TRBJ1-2; D possibly corresponds to TRBD1 (5 bases). V lost 2 bases and J lost 3, with 8 bases in between. CDR3 size: 13 residues. Germline-derived CDR1 and CDR2 are SGHRS and YFSETQ. The CDR3 region has the DNA TGCGCCAGCAGCTTATCGACAGACTATGGCTACACCTTC. Translating it yields CASSLSTDYGYTF. Variable domain in full (rest from reference TRBV5-1 and TRBJ1-2): KAGVTQTPRYLIKTRGQQVTLSCSPISGHRSVSWYQQTPGQGLQFLFEYFSETQRNKGNFPGRFSGRQFSNSRSEMNVSTLELGDSALYLCASSLSTDYGYTFGSGTRLTVV.

This clonotype came up a few times. The V gene is TRBV7-6, the J gene TRBJ2-5; D is possibly TRBD2 (7 bases). This CDR3 has 15 amino acids. With 1 base removed from V and 5 bases from J, the gap between germline ends came to 14 bases. Germline CDR1 and CDR2: SGHVS and FNYEAQ. CDR3 sequence reads: CASSLGGGAYETQYF. CDR3 DNA sequence: TGTGCCAGCAGCTTAGGAGGGGGGGCATATGAGACCCAGTACTTC.